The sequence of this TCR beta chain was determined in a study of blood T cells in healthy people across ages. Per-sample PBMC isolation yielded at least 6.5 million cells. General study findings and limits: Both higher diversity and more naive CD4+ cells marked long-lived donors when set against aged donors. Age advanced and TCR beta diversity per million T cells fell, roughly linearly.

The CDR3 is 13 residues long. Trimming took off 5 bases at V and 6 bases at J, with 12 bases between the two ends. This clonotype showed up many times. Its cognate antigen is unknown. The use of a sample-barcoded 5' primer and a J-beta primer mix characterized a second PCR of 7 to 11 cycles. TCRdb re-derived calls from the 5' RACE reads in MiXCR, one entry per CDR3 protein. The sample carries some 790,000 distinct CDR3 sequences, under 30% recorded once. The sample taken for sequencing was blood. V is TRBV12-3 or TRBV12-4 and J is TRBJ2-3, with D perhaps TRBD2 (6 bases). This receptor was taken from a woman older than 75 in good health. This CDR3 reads CASSVPGRDTQYF. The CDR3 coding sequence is TGTGCCAGCAGTGTTCCGGGGAGGGATACGCAGTATTTT.